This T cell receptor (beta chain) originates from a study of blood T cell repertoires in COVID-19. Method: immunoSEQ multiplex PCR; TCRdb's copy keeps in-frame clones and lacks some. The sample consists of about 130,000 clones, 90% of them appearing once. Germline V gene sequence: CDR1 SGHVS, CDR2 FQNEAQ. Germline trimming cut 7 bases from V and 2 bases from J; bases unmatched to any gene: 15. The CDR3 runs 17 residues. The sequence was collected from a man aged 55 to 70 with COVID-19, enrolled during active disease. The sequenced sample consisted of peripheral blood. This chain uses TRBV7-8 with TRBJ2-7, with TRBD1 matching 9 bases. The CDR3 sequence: CASTSQSGTGNPYEQYF. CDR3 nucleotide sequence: TGTGCCAGCACATCCCAGTCCGGGACAGGGAATCCCTACGAGCAGTACTTC.